This entry lists 15 T cell receptor beta chains sequenced from one sample in a study of blood T cells in healthy people across ages. The second PCR ran about 6 to 11 cycles with a sample-barcoded 5' primer and J-beta primers. TCRdb re-called the 5' RACE reads through MiXCR, storing one row per CDR3 protein. The sample has roughly 1.5 million distinct CDR3 sequences, 40% to 45% seen once; the top ten hold less than 5%. The specimen sequenced was blood. These receptors were obtained from a woman aged 18 to 35 in good health.

V gene TRBV20-1 combines with J gene TRBJ2-7; TRBD2 is a possible D gene (5 bases). The germline V gene encodes CDR1 DFQATT and CDR2 SNEGSKA (reference sequence). The CDR3 consists of 16 residues. V was pared by 5 bases and J by 3 bases, with 23 bases between. The CDR3 reads CSAHVAGNLRSYEQYF. The CDR3 DNA reads as TGCAGTGCTCATGTTGCGGGTAACCTCCGGAGCTACGAGCAGTACTTC.

The chain recombines TRBV7-2 with TRBJ1-1; D remains ambiguous. Between the trimmed V and J ends, which lost 5 bases and 3 bases, there was a span of 10 bases. CDR1 is SGHTA and CDR2 is FQGNSA in the germline V gene. The CDR3 is made up of 13 amino acids. CDR3 region: CASSPREYTEAFF. CDR3 DNA: TGTGCCAGCAGCCCAAGGGAGTACACTGAAGCTTTCTTT.

The gene calls are TRBV29-1 and TRBJ2-5, with 16 bases fitting TRBD2. The CDR3 is 20 amino acids. Germline CDR1 SQVTM, CDR2 ANQGSEA. The trim removed 6 bases at V and 11 bases at J, leaving 27 bases unmatched. CDR3 in DNA: TGCAGCGTGGCGTTCCTCGGGACTAGCGGGAGGGCCACACGACACAATGAGCAGTACTTC. Protein product: CSVAFLGTSGRATRHNEQYF. The entire variable domain, with the rest obtained from reference TRBV29-1 and TRBJ2-5, is as follows: SAVISQKPSRDICQRGTSLTIQCQVDSQVTMMFWYRQQPGQSLTLIATANQGSEATYESGFVIDKFPISRPNLTFSTLTVSNMSPEDSSIYLCSVAFLGTSGRATRHNEQYFGPGTRLLVL.

The CDR3: CATSRGGGDTEAFF. The CDR3 coding sequence is TGTGCCACCAGCAGAGGCGGGGGGGACACTGAAGCTTTCTTT. The V gene is TRBV15, the J gene TRBJ1-1, with D tentatively TRBD1 (5 bases). The CDR3 runs 14 residues. Germline lookup yields CDR1 LNHNV and CDR2 YYDKDF (reference sequence). Deletions cut 1 base from V and 3 bases from J, with 9 bases between.

The V gene is TRBV5-1, the J gene TRBJ1-1; 10 nucleotides line up with TRBD1. V was pared by 4 bases and J by 0 bases, with 12 bases of the junction left unmatched. Germline CDR1 and CDR2: SGHRS and YFSETQ. The CDR3 has 18 amino acids. Here the CDR3 reads CASSQRGGQGILNTEAFF. CDR3 bases: TGCGCCAGCAGCCAGAGAGGGGGACAGGGGATCTTGAACACTGAAGCTTTCTTT.

V and J are TRBV4-3 and TRBJ2-3, with 10 bases matching TRBD2. Germline CDR1 reads LGHNA; CDR2 reads YSLEER. With V trimmed by 4 bases and J by 7 bases, 11 bases remained unmatched. The CDR3 contains 16 residues. In DNA, the CDR3 is TGCGCCAGCAGCCGAGAAATAGCGGGAGGAACCCATACGCAGTATTTT. Protein sequence: CASSREIAGGTHTQYF.

This chain links TRBV27 with TRBJ2-7; 8 bases are shared with TRBD2. This CDR3 is built from 15 residues. The germline V gene has CDR1 MNHEY and CDR2 SMNVEV (reference sequence). V dropped 5 bases and J dropped 2; count of bases not matched to a gene: 8. CDR3 sequence: CASSPRGGWTYEQYF. Written as DNA, the CDR3 is TGTGCCAGCAGTCCCCGGGGGGGGTGGACCTACGAGCAGTACTTC.

The sample holds a few counts of this clonotype. This rearrangement joins TRBV10-3 to TRBJ2-3; D might be TRBD2 (5 bases). Germline loops: CDR1 ENHRY, CDR2 SYGVKD. Trimming took off 3 bases at V and 6 bases at J, with 25 bases between the two ends. The CDR3 is 18 residues long. The CDR3 protein is CAISESAAGEGRRDTQYF. In DNA, the CDR3 is TGTGCCATCAGTGAATCTGCCGCCGGGGAAGGTCGGCGGGATACGCAGTATTTT.

The sample holds one count of this clonotype. The chain carries TRBV7-9 and TRBJ2-3; D unresolved. Trimming stripped 5 bases from V and 5 bases from J, with 11 bases between. Per the germline V gene, CDR1 is SEHNR and CDR2 is FQNEAQ (reference sequence). The CDR3 totals 13 residues. The CDR3 nucleotides are TGTGCCAGCAGCCCTTGGCCCGAAGATACGCAGTATTTT. It is translated as CASSPWPEDTQYF.

This clonotype was counted a few times. This chain's CDR3 is CASSYGSEDTQYF. In DNA form, the CDR3 reads TGTGCCAGCAGTTACGGTAGCGAAGATACGCAGTATTTT. V gene TRBV6-6 combines with J gene TRBJ2-3; maybe TRBD2 (5 bases). Trimming shortened V by 2 bases and J by 5 bases, and 8 bases separated the two germline ends. The CDR3 has 13 residues. In germline, CDR1 is MNHNY, CDR2 SVGAGI (reference sequence).

This rearrangement joins TRBV19 to TRBJ1-1, with 11 nucleotides matching TRBD1. Germline V gene lookup returns CDR1 LNHDA and CDR2 SQIVND (reference sequence). The CDR3 contains 18 residues. J was trimmed by 5 bases and V by 6 bases; bases with no gene match: 17. Here the CDR3 reads CASRHINLGQGARTEAFF. The CDR3 nucleotides are TGTGCCAGTAGACATATTAACCTCGGACAGGGGGCGAGGACTGAAGCTTTCTTT.

This clonotype has ten or more counts. The chain combines TRBV27 with TRBJ1-2; TRBD1 matches at 10 bases. Germline V gives CDR1 MNHEY, CDR2 SMNVEV (reference sequence). The CDR3 runs to 12 residues. The ends lost 6 bases at V and 8 bases at J; junction bases unmatched: 3. This CDR3 is CASSRTGGGYTF. The DNA for the CDR3 is TGTGCCAGCAGCCGGACAGGGGGAGGCTACACCTTC.

This clonotype has ten or more counts. J is TRBJ2-5 and V is TRBV7-2; TRBD1 might be the D (5 bases). From germline, CDR1 is SGHTA and CDR2 FQGNSA. The CDR3 sequence is 13 residues long. CDR3 residues: CATTAGIRETQYF. In nucleotides, the CDR3 is TGTGCAACCACCGCAGGGATTAGGGAGACCCAGTACTTC.

The J gene is TRBJ1-2, the V gene TRBV5-1; 10 bases align to TRBD1. Germline lookup yields CDR1 SGHRS and CDR2 YFSETQ. The CDR3 is 15 residues long. V dropped 4 bases and J dropped 6; count of bases not matched to a gene: 9. Here the CDR3 reads CASSPKTGGENGYTF. As DNA, the CDR3 is TGCGCCAGCAGCCCGAAGACAGGGGGCGAGAATGGCTACACCTTC.

The chain has TRBV5-1 and TRBJ2-7, with 9 bases matching TRBD1. CDR1 is SGHRS, CDR2 YFSETQ, per germline. This CDR3 contains 16 residues. The V segment lost 4 bases and the J segment 3 bases; nucleotides outside the gene matches: 11. CDR3 sequence: CASSPSGTGNLYEQYF. The DNA for the CDR3 is TGCGCCAGCAGCCCCTCCGGGACAGGGAATCTCTACGAGCAGTACTTC.